Below are 20 T cell receptor beta chains sequenced from a single sample in a study of cytomegalovirus exposure and HLA in healthy donors. Assay: immunoSEQ multiplex PCR; the TCRdb copy retains only in-frame clones and omits some. Seen here are 71,000 or so clones, roughly 94% observed once, and the top ten hold more than 1.2%. Sequencing used PBMCs. The origin of the receptors is a young man in good health and CMV-seropositive.

V is TRBV11-2 and J is TRBJ1-4; D unclear. V was clipped by 3 bases and J by 3 bases, with 8 bases between them. The CDR3 runs 14 residues. Germline loops: CDR1 SGHAT, CDR2 FQNNGV. The CDR3 here is CASSFPGSNEKLFF. CDR3 nucleotides: TGTGCCAGCAGCTTCCCAGGTTCTAATGAAAAACTGTTTTTT.

The chain carries TRBV4-1 and TRBJ2-1; 8 bases line up with TRBD2. Trimming removed 1 base from V and 2 bases from J; junction bases left unmatched: 7. This CDR3 contains 17 residues. Looked up from germline, CDR1 is MGHRA and CDR2 is YSYEKL. The chain's CDR3 is CASSQAVSGGPYNEQFF. The CDR3 DNA reads TGCGCCAGCAGCCAAGCGGTCAGCGGGGGCCCCTACAATGAGCAGTTCTTC.

The chain carries TRBV28 and TRBJ2-3, with TRBD1 matching 9 bases. Looked up from germline, CDR1 is MDHEN and CDR2 is SYDVKM. CDR3 length: 17 residues. V was pared by 10 bases and J by 2 bases, with 16 bases of the junction left unmatched. The CDR3 is CATTGEGTGRDTDTQYF. CDR3 DNA: TGTGCCACAACTGGGGAGGGGACAGGGAGGGACACAGATACGCAGTATTTT.

The chain links TRBV5-1 to TRBJ2-7, with a possible D match to TRBD2 (5 bases). The CDR3 covers 13 residues. V lost 1 base to trimming and J lost 6 bases, with 11 bases between them. Germline CDR1 SGHRS, CDR2 YFSETQ. CDR3 in amino acids: CASSLLGEGEQYF. The CDR3 DNA reads TGCGCCAGCAGCTTGCTTGGAGAGGGCGAGCAGTACTTC.

V is TRBV28 and J is TRBJ2-6; weak D call: TRBD1 (6 bases). Trimming left V 6 bases short and J 0 bases short, with 12 bases between. Germline CDR1 and CDR2: MDHEN and SYDVKM. The CDR3 spans 16 residues. Here the CDR3 reads CASSQRGTSGANVLTF. DNA of the CDR3: TGTGCCAGCAGCCAAAGGGGGACCTCTGGGGCCAACGTCCTGACTTTC.

The chain is built from TRBV29-1 and TRBJ2-1; tentatively, D is TRBD2 (7 bases). Germline assignment: CDR1 SQVTM and CDR2 ANQGSEA. This CDR3 is 13 amino acids long. V was trimmed by 7 bases and J by 8 bases, leaving 18 bases between them. The CDR3 region is CSGGGLGSDEQFF. In nucleotides, the CDR3 is TGCAGCGGGGGGGGGCTGGGTTCAGATGAGCAGTTCTTC.

This clone has just one count. The chain has TRBV5-1 and TRBJ1-6, with a possible D match to TRBD1 (6 bases). Per germline, CDR1 SGHRS and CDR2 YFSETQ. V shed 1 base and J shed 6 bases, with 17 bases lying between them. This CDR3 spans 17 amino acids. The CDR3, as DNA: TGCGCCAGCAGCTTGACGGGTTACGGACAGACTAATTCACCCCTCCACTTT. Translation gives CASSLTGYGQTNSPLHF.

The rearrangement joins TRBV7-2 to TRBJ2-7; 9 positions agree with TRBD1. The V gene's germline CDR1 is SGHTA and CDR2 FQGNSA. CDR3 length: 14 amino acids. V dropped 5 bases and J dropped 3; count of bases not matched to a gene: 5. The CDR3 sequence: CASSHRTGVYEQYF. The CDR3 nucleotides are TGTGCCAGCAGCCACAGGACAGGGGTCTACGAGCAGTACTTC.

V gene TRBV6-1 combines with J gene TRBJ1-5; D might be TRBD1 (5 bases). The ends were cut back, 3 bases at V and 7 bases at J, with 25 bases in the middle. Germline V lookup: CDR1 MNHNS, CDR2 SASEGT. The CDR3 has 18 residues. CDR3 sequence reads: CASSDASRGGTGIQPQHF. CDR3 sequence (DNA): TGTGCCAGCAGTGACGCGTCGCGGGGCGGGACTGGGATCCAGCCCCAGCATTTT.

V gene TRBV9 combines with J gene TRBJ2-5; possible D gene TRBD2, 5 bases. Trimming left V 4 bases short and J 1 base short, with 8 bases between. Germline V gene data show CDR1 as SGDLS and CDR2 as YYNGEE. The CDR3 extends over 13 amino acids. This CDR3 reads CASSRDSQETQYF. The CDR3, as DNA: TGTGCCAGCAGCCGGGATTCCCAAGAGACCCAGTACTTC.

V and J are TRBV7-2 and TRBJ2-7, with a possible D match to TRBD2 (6 bases). Germline CDR1 reads SGHTA; CDR2 reads FQGNSA. Trimming removed 2 bases from V and 3 bases from J, with 17 bases in between. This CDR3 contains 16 residues. The CDR3 loop reads CASSLIFGGIRYEQYF. CDR3 DNA sequence: TGTGCCAGCAGCTTAATTTTCGGAGGGATTCGCTACGAGCAGTACTTC.

This chain links TRBV5-1 with TRBJ1-2; possible D gene TRBD1, 5 bases. The CDR3 contains 15 residues. The V gene's germline CDR1 is SGHRS and CDR2 YFSETQ. Trimming removed 4 bases from V and 4 bases from J, with 17 bases in between. The CDR3 DNA reads as TGCGCCAGCAGCACGACTCCGACAGAATTCTATGGCTACACCTTC. Translation gives CASSTTPTEFYGYTF.

This clone was seen just once. The chain recombines TRBV7-2 with TRBJ2-1; tentative D call: TRBD2 (6 bases). V lost 5 bases and J 12 bases, leaving 11 bases between the germline ends. CDR1 and CDR2 from the germline V gene are SGHTA and FQGNSA. CDR3 length: 11 amino acids. The CDR3 here is CASSGGTGQFF. In DNA form, the CDR3 reads TGTGCCAGCAGCGGGGGGACCGGGCAGTTCTTC.

The chain joins TRBV4-2 to TRBJ2-5, with 7 bases matching TRBD2. The CDR3 has 13 residues. V was clipped by 4 bases and J by 3 bases; unmatched bases: 2. Per germline, CDR1 LGHNA and CDR2 YNFKEQ. The CDR3 loop is CASSPSGKETQYF. The CDR3 coding sequence is TGTGCCAGCAGCCCCAGCGGGAAAGAGACCCAGTACTTC.

The gene calls are TRBV7-6 and TRBJ1-5, with D perhaps TRBD1 (5 bases). V was shortened by 2 bases and J by 11 bases, with 19 bases between the two germline ends. This CDR3 region has 15 residues. Per germline, CDR1 SGHVS and CDR2 FNYEAQ. The CDR3 loop is CASSLSEGAGGAQHF. CDR3 in DNA: TGTGCCAGCAGCTTATCGGAGGGCGCTGGGGGGGCCCAGCATTTT.

V and J are TRBV6-5 and TRBJ1-2; D is ambiguous. The V gene's germline CDR1 is MNHEY and CDR2 SVGAGI. V gave up 3 bases and J gave up 2 bases, with 7 bases separating them. The CDR3 totals 13 residues. This CDR3 reads CASSYLSNYGYTF. DNA of the CDR3: TGTGCCAGCAGTTATTTGTCAAACTATGGCTACACCTTC.

V is TRBV7-3 and J is TRBJ2-7; 9 bases fit TRBD1. Germline CDR1 is SGHTA and CDR2 is FQGTGA. The CDR3 is made up of 14 amino acids. Trimming took 5 bases from V and 6 from J; bases not matched to a gene: 8. CDR3 in amino acids: CASSTGQGCREQYF. In DNA, the CDR3 is TGTGCCAGCAGCACTGGACAGGGGTGTCGCGAGCAGTACTTC.

This clone was seen a handful of times. The chain is built from TRBV28 and TRBJ2-7; a possible D gene is TRBD2 (6 bases). Germline V CDR1 and CDR2: MDHEN, SYDVKM. CDR3 size: 15 residues. Between the trimmed V and J ends, which lost 5 bases and 0 bases, there was a span of 14 bases. CDR3 nucleotides: TGTGCCAGCAGTGGAGGTGGGGGGAACTCCTACGAGCAGTACTTC. Protein: CASSGGGGNSYEQYF. Drawing the rest from reference TRBV28 and TRBJ2-7, the complete variable domain is DVKVTQSSRYLVKRTGEKVFLECVQDMDHENMFWYRQDPGLGLRLIYFSYDVKMKEKGDIPEGYSVSREKKERFSLILESASTNQTSMYLCASSGGGGNSYEQYFGPGTRLTVT.

This sequence joins TRBV9 and TRBJ2-1, with 7 bases matching TRBD2. The CDR3 totals 15 residues. The ends lost 4 bases at V and 2 bases at J; junction bases unmatched: 6. The germline gives CDR1 SGDLS, CDR2 YYNGEE. CDR3: CASSSRLAPYNEQFF. For the CDR3, the DNA is TGTGCCAGCAGCTCCAGACTAGCTCCCTACAATGAGCAGTTCTTC.

J is TRBJ2-1 and V is TRBV9; 7 bases agree with TRBD2. CDR3 size: 15 residues. With 0 bases clipped from V and 6 bases from J, the junction kept 6 bases outside the gene matches. Germline CDR1 and CDR2: SGDLS and YYNGEE. CDR3 sequence (DNA): TGTGCCAGCAGCGTAGGGACTCCGGGGGGCAATGAGCAGTTCTTC. Translation gives CASSVGTPGGNEQFF.